The clone carrying this T cell receptor (beta chain) was seen only a few times. Its antigen is currently unknown. The CDR3 covers 13 residues. The V gene lost 1 base and the J gene lost 7 bases, with 10 bases spanning the gap. Germline lookup yields CDR1 MNHNS and CDR2 SASEGT. The sample originates from a study of T cell repertoires in cytomegalovirus infection. Study information: Indications of both CMV infection and matching HLA type were provided by public TCR beta signatures.

From the reads, TCRdb called clonotypes with MiXCR, one entry per CDR3 protein. Among approximately 990,000 distinct CDR3 sequences listed, roughly 30% were seen once. This receptor was identified in a human donor in good health (CMV status not recorded). Some clones in this sample may be carry-over from other donors' samples. The chain combines TRBV6-1 with TRBJ1-1; D remains ambiguous. The sample here was cultured CD8+ T cells from PBMCs, taken from culture after CMV antigen stimulation. As DNA, the CDR3 is TGTGCCAGCAGTGAAGTGGTTCTGGGTGAAGCTTTCTTT. It yields the protein CASSEVVLGEAFF.